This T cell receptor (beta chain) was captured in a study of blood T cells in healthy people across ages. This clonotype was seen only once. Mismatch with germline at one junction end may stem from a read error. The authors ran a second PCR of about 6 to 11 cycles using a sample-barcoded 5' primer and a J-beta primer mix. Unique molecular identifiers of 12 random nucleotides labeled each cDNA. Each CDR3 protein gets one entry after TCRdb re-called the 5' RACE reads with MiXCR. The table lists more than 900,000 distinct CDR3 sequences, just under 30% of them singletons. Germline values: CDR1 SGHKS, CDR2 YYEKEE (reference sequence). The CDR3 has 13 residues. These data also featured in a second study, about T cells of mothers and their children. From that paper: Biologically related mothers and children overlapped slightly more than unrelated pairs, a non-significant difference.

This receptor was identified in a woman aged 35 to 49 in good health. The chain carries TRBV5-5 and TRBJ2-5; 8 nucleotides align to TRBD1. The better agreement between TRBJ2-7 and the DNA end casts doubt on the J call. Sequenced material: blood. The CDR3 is CTSSFGQGYEQYF. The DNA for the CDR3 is TGTACCAGCAGCTTCGGACAGGGCTACGAGCAGTACTTC.